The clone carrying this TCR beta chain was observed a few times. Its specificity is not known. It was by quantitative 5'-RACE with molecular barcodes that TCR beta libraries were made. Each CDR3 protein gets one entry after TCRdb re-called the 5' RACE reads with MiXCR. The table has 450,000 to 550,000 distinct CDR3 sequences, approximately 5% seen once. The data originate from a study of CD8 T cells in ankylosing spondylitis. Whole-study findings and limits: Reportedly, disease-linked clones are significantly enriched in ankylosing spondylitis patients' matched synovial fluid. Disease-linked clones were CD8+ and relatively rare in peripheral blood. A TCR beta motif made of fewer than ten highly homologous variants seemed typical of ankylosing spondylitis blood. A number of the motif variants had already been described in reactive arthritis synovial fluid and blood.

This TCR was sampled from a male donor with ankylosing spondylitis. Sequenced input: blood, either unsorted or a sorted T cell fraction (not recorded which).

This chain's CDR3 is CASSSPVRVRETQYF. DNA of the CDR3: TGTGCCAGCAGCTCCCCCGTTAGGGTGCGAGAGACCCAGTACTTC. This chain uses TRBV7-9 with TRBJ2-5; D is unclear. This CDR3 region has 15 residues. Per germline, CDR1 SEHNR and CDR2 FQNEAQ (reference sequence). V shed 4 bases and J shed 4 bases, with 16 bases lying between them.